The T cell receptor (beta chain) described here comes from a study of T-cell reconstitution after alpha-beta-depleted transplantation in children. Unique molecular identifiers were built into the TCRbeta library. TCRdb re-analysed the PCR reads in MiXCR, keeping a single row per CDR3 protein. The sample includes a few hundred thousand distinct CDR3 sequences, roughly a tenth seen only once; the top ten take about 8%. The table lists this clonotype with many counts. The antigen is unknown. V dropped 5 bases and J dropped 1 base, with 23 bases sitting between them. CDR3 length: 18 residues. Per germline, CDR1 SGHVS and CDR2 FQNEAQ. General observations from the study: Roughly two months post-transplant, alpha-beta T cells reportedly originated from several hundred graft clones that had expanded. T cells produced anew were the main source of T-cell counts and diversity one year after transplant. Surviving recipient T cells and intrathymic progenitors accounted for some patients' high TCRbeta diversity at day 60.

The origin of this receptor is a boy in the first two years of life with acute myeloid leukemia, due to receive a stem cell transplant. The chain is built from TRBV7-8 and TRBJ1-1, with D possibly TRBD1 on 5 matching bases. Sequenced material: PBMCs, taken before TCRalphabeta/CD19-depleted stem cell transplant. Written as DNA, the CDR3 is TGTGCCAGCAGCCGTTCTGGCGGATCCGGGACTCGGAACACTGAAGCTTTCTTT. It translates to CASSRSGGSGTRNTEAFF.